The 11 T cell receptor beta chains presented below share a single source sample, sequenced in a study of human T cells and chemical hapten exposure. TCRdb independently ran MiXCR on the RACE reads; one entry per CDR3 protein. The data show some 99,000 distinct CDR3 sequences, approximately 8.8% seen once. The sample's time point: patch test 2, 6 weeks after DPC sensitization. The sample's treatment: therapeutic diphenylcyclopropenone sensitization with weekly scalp DPC. The material sequenced was whole blood, taken in connection with sensitization to the hapten diphenylcyclopropenone (DPC). These TCRs come from a woman in her thirties or forties with alopecia areata. Some clones in this sample may be carry-over from other donors' samples.

This clonotype came up many times. The CDR3 DNA is TGTGCCAGCAGCCGGGACAGAAACAATCAGCCCCAGCATTTT. Protein product: CASSRDRNNQPQHF. The V gene is TRBV12-3 or TRBV12-4, the J gene TRBJ1-5, with 7 bases lining up with TRBD1. This CDR3 region has 14 residues. V gave up 6 bases and J gave up 3 bases; unmatched junction bases: 5.

The V and J genes are TRBV5-4 and TRBJ2-5; 10 bases agree with TRBD2. The CDR3 sequence is 15 residues long. J was trimmed by 6 bases and V by 0 bases; bases with no gene match: 5. The germline CDR1 and CDR2 sequences are SGHNT and YYREEE (reference sequence). As DNA, the CDR3 is TGTGCCAGCAGCTTGGACAGCGGGGGGGCGAAGACCCAGTACTTC. It codes for CASSLDSGGAKTQYF.

In its sample, this clonotype was seen a few times. The rearrangement links TRBV2 to TRBJ2-2, with D tentatively TRBD1 or TRBD2 (7 bases each). The CDR3 consists of 14 residues. Trimming stripped 4 bases from V and 5 bases from J, with 11 bases between. Germline V lookup: CDR1 SNHLY, CDR2 FYNNEI. DNA for the CDR3: TGTGCCAGCAGTGGACAGGGAGGGACCGGGGAGCTGTTTTTT. This codes for CASSGQGGTGELFF.

CDR3 sequence: CASSTPGGGTEAFF. CDR3 coding DNA: TGCGCCAGCAGCACCCCAGGGGGCGGGACTGAAGCTTTCTTT. J is TRBJ1-1 and V is TRBV5-1; 8 nucleotides line up with TRBD1. From germline, CDR1 is SGHRS and CDR2 YFSETQ. Losses at the gene ends were 4 bases for V and 5 bases for J; bases not matched to a gene: 7. This CDR3 spans 14 amino acids.

In this sample, this clonotype turned up many times. This sequence joins TRBV5-5 and TRBJ1-6, with D uncertain. V was cut by 2 bases and J by 0 bases, with 6 bases left in between. The germline V gene encodes CDR1 SGHKS and CDR2 YYEKEE (reference sequence). This CDR3 contains 15 residues. CDR3 residues: CASSFDFSYNSPLHF. The DNA of the CDR3 is TGTGCCAGCAGCTTCGACTTCTCCTATAATTCACCCCTCCACTTT.

Here the CDR3 DNA reads TGTGCCATCAGTGAGTCGGGAGGCACAGATACGCAGTATTTT. Amino acid sequence: CAISESGGTDTQYF. The chain has TRBV10-3 and TRBJ2-3, with D maybe TRBD2 (5 bases). The CDR3 length is 14 residues. Germline V gene data show CDR1 as ENHRY and CDR2 as SYGVKD. The V end lost 0 bases, the J end lost 1 base, and 5 bases lay between the germline ends.

V usage is TRBV6-2 or TRBV6-3 and J usage is TRBJ2-1, with 12 bases fitting TRBD2. The CDR3 is 17 residues long. The germline V gene encodes CDR1 MNHEY and CDR2 SVGEGT. The J segment lost 1 base and the V segment lost 8 bases, leaving 9 bases of the junction unmatched. The CDR3 protein is CASSGTSGPLSYNEQFF. CDR3 in DNA: TGTGCCAGCTCAGGGACTAGCGGGCCCTTATCCTACAATGAGCAGTTCTTC.

J is TRBJ2-5 and V is TRBV12-3 or TRBV12-4; D gene uncertain. V was cut by 6 bases and J by 6 bases, with 8 bases left in between. CDR3 length: 11 amino acids. The CDR3 DNA reads as TGTGCCAGCAGAGCAGAGAAGACCCAGTACTTC. Protein sequence: CASRAEKTQYF.

This clonotype was seen ten or more times. Compared with germline, one end of the junction differs, possibly owing to a read error. The gene calls are TRBV5-1 and TRBJ2-5; weak D call: TRBD2 (6 bases). Germline loops: CDR1 SGHRS, CDR2 YFSETQ. The CDR3 has 12 amino acids. CDR3 protein: CASKEGQETQYF. The CDR3 DNA sequence: TGCGCTAGCAAGGAGGGCCAAGAGACCCAGTACTTC.

Only a few counts were recorded for this clonotype. The genes are TRBV20-1 and TRBJ2-1; 8 bases map to TRBD2. The CDR3 has 11 amino acids. Losses at the gene ends were 3 bases for V and 9 bases for J; bases not matched to a gene: 1. The germline V gene has CDR1 DFQATT and CDR2 SNEGSKA (reference sequence). The chain's CDR3 is CSASRGGEQFF. CDR3 in DNA: TGCAGTGCTAGTCGGGGGGGTGAGCAGTTCTTC.

This clonotype showed up many times. V and J are TRBV3-1 and TRBJ1-5, with no clear D. CDR1 LGHDT and CDR2 YNNKEL come from the germline V gene (reference sequence). This CDR3 comprises 17 residues. V was shortened by 3 bases and J by 4 bases, with 19 bases between the two germline ends. The CDR3 DNA follows: TGTGCCAGCAGCCATTCCCACGTATCGGTGGTAAATCAGCCCCAGCATTTT. Residues: CASSHSHVSVVNQPQHF.